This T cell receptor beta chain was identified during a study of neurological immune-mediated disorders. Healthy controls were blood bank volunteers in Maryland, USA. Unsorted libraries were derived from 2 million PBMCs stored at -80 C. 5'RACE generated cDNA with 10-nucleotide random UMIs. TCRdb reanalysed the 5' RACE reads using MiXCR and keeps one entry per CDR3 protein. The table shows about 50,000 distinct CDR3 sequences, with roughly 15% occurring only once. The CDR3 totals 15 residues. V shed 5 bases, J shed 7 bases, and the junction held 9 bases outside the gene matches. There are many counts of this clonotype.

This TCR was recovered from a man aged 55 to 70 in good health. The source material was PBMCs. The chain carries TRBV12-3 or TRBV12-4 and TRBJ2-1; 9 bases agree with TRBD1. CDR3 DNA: TGTGCCAGCAGTGCTGGGGACAGGGACGGGAATGAGCAGTTCTTC. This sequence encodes CASSAGDRDGNEQFF.